These T cell receptor beta chains were read from a single sample in a study of cytomegalovirus exposure and HLA in healthy donors. Some clones are missing from TCRdb's copy, which holds only in-frame ones; the method was immunoSEQ multiplex PCR. Found here are 150,000 to 200,000 clones, around 83% of them singletons; the top ten hold approximately 1.2%. The specimen was PBMCs. These receptors were taken from a girl aged 2-9 years in good health and CMV-seropositive. CDR3s include the opening cysteine and the closing phenylalanine or tryptophan. The D gene is left open where the match is weak. Clone size, where shown, is once, few, many, or a class for clones that have expanded.

>TRBV6-5|-|-|TRBJ2-5
CASSYVAEETQYF
TGTGCCAGCAGTTACGTAGCGGAAGAGACCCAGTACTTC
>TRBV28|TRBD1|-|TRBJ2-7
CASRSPGQGLSEQYF
TGTGCCAGCAGGTCACCGGGACAGGGGTTGAGTGAGCAGTACTTC
>TRBV11-3|-|-|TRBJ2-1
CASSGRVPYNEQFF
TGTGCCAGCAGCGGCAGGGTCCCCTACAATGAGCAGTTCTTC
>TRBV28|-|-|TRBJ2-7
CASSFRHPYEQYF
TGTGCCAGCAGTTTTAGACATCCCTACGAGCAGTACTTC
>TRBV6-6|TRBD1|-|TRBJ1-2
CASSYPGIEGAYGYTF
TGTGCCAGCAGTTACCCCGGAATAGAGGGGGCCTATGGCTACACCTTC
>TRBV9|-|once|TRBJ2-1
CASSVGTGVWYEQFF
TGTGCCAGCAGCGTAGGGACGGGAGTTTGGTATGAGCAGTTCTTC
>TRBV19|-|-|TRBJ1-4
CASSGKGFNEKLFF
TGTGCCAGTAGTGGGAAGGGGTTTAATGAAAAACTGTTTTTT
>TRBV28|-|-|TRBJ2-3
CASSFLRVTDTQYF
TGTGCCAGCAGTTTTTTGCGGGTAACAGATACGCAGTATTTT
>TRBV10-1|-|-|TRBJ2-3
CASSESPGMGTDTQYF
TGCGCCAGCAGTGAGTCCCCAGGGATGGGCACAGATACGCAGTATTTT
>TRBV28|-|-|TRBJ2-4
CASSGRRWSKNIQYF
TGTGCCAGCAGTGGCCGTCGATGGTCCAAAAACATTCAGTACTTC
>TRBV5-1|TRBD1|-|TRBJ1-2
CASSLAGQGGDYGYTF
TGCGCCAGCAGCTTGGCGGGACAGGGGGGAGACTATGGCTACACCTTC
>TRBV11-3|TRBD1|-|TRBJ2-7
CASSFHPDREKDEQYF
TGTGCCAGCAGCTTCCATCCCGACAGGGAAAAAGACGAGCAGTACTTC
>TRBV2|-|-|TRBJ1-3
CASLPRKENAIYF
TGTGCCAGCCTTCCGCGGAAGGAAAACGCCATATATTTT
>TRBV4-1|TRBD1|-|TRBJ1-4
CASSLRDRNEKLFF
TGCGCCAGCAGCCTCCGGGACAGAAATGAAAAACTGTTTTTT
>TRBV6-6|-|few|TRBJ1-2
CASSFTDTNYGYTF
TGTGCCAGCAGTTTCACGGACACCAACTATGGCTACACCTTC
>TRBV5-4|TRBD1|-|TRBJ2-5
CASSRPTRGQRETQYF
TGTGCCAGCAGCCGGCCGACCAGGGGGCAACGGGAGACCCAGTACTTC
>TRBV5-8|TRBD2|-|TRBJ2-3
CASSIQTSGGQYTQYF
TGTGCCAGCAGCATACAGACTAGCGGGGGACAATATACGCAGTATTTT
>TRBV6-1|-|few|TRBJ1-5
CASSEPVHYSNQPQHF
TGTGCCAGCAGTGAACCGGTACACTATAGCAATCAGCCCCAGCATTTT
>TRBV2|TRBD1|once|TRBJ2-2
CASNLFLPGQENTGELFF
TGTGCCAGCAATCTATTTCTCCCGGGACAGGAGAACACCGGGGAGCTGTTTTTT
>TRBV29-1|-|once|TRBJ1-2
CSVVTGPTRKGGYTF
TGCAGCGTTGTGACAGGCCCTACCCGTAAGGGTGGCTACACCTTC
>TRBV11-3|TRBD2|-|TRBJ2-1
CASSTGLAGVYNEQFF
TGTGCCAGCAGCACCGGACTAGCGGGGGTATACAATGAGCAGTTCTTC
>TRBV6-5|-|-|TRBJ2-1
CASSYSGGSGDEQFF
TGTGCCAGCAGTTACTCTGGGGGGTCCGGGGATGAGCAGTTCTTC
>TRBV2|TRBD2|-|TRBJ2-3
CASSIRGGLTDTQYF
TGTGCCAGCAGTATTCGGGGGGGGCTTACAGATACGCAGTATTTT
>TRBV21-1|-|-|TRBJ2-3
CASSETPSTDTQYF
TGTGCCAGCAGCGAGACTCCAAGCACAGATACGCAGTATTTT